These 10 T cell receptor beta chains were sequenced from one sample in a study of blood T cell repertoires in COVID-19. The data were produced by immunoSEQ multiplex PCR, yet TCRdb's version contains in-frame clones alone and is incomplete. Of approximately 170,000 clones listed, roughly 83% are singletons. The sample consisted of PBMCs or T cells enriched from blood (not recorded which). The receptor set was obtained from a woman aged 30 to 39 who had recovered from COVID-19.

This chain uses TRBV23-1 with TRBJ2-4, with a possible D match to TRBD2 (6 bases). TRBV23-1 is known as an ORF, though its function is uncertain. This CDR3 is built from 12 residues. V gave up 11 bases and J gave up 8 bases, with 16 bases separating them. The CDR3 nucleotides are TGCGCCGGGGCAATCCGGAGGGACATTCAGTACTTC. The encoded protein is CAGAIRRDIQYF.

The V call is TRBV12-3 or TRBV12-4, the J call TRBJ1-2, with D unclear. The V end was cut by 2 bases, the J end by 7 bases, with 11 bases between. The length of the CDR3 is 13 residues. CDR3 in amino acids: CASSLSGIGGYTF. For the CDR3, the DNA is TGTGCCAGCAGTTTATCGGGGATCGGTGGCTACACCTTC.

The gene calls are TRBV19 and TRBJ1-1; D is undetermined. Trimming stripped 1 base from V and 0 bases from J, with 6 bases between. The germline gives CDR1 LNHDA, CDR2 SQIVND (reference sequence). The CDR3 sequence is 14 residues long. Written as DNA, the CDR3 is TGTGCCAGTAGTATAGCCAGGATGAACACTGAAGCTTTCTTT. Residues: CASSIARMNTEAFF.

This clone was found once. The chain carries TRBV28 and TRBJ2-2; D unresolved. The CDR3 contains 13 residues. Deletions cut 6 bases from V and 5 bases from J, with 10 bases between. The germline CDR1 and CDR2 sequences are MDHEN and SYDVKM. In DNA, the CDR3 is TGTGCCAGCAGCCCGCCCGGGACCGGGGAGCTGTTTTTT. It codes for CASSPPGTGELFF.

This chain connects TRBV10-3 to TRBJ1-1, with 9 nucleotides matching TRBD1. V lost 6 bases and J lost 11; bases outside the gene matches: 13. The CDR3 contains 14 residues. Germline CDR1 ENHRY, CDR2 SYGVKD. The CDR3 DNA is TGTGCCATCAGCCCCGGGACAGGGAGCCCGGGGGCTTTCTTT. It yields the protein CAISPGTGSPGAFF.

The chain couples TRBV28 to TRBJ1-1; tentatively, D is TRBD1 (5 bases). The CDR3 runs to 15 residues. V lost 8 bases and J lost 4, with 20 bases in between. From germline, CDR1 is MDHEN and CDR2 SYDVKM. CDR3: CASGRPGLRTTEAFF. The CDR3 DNA follows: TGTGCCAGCGGTAGACCGGGACTCAGAACCACTGAAGCTTTCTTT.

The gene calls are TRBV5-8 and TRBJ1-5, with D possibly matching TRBD1 (5 bases). CDR1 is SGHTS, CDR2 YDEGEE, per germline. Trimming took 3 bases from V and 6 from J, leaving 10 bases between them. The CDR3 length is 13 residues. CDR3 sequence reads: CASSSGGLQPQHF. In nucleotides, the CDR3 is TGTGCCAGCAGCTCCGGGGGACTTCAGCCCCAGCATTTT. Full variable domain (rest looked up from reference TRBV5-8 and TRBJ1-5): EAGVTQSPTHLIKTRGQQATLRCSPISGHTSVYWYQQALGLGLQFLLWYDEGEERNRGNFPPRFSGRQFPNYSSELNVNALELEDSALYLCASSSGGLQPQHFGDGTRLSIL.

The chain couples TRBV28 to TRBJ1-2; D uncertain. Germline values: CDR1 MDHEN, CDR2 SYDVKM. Trimming shortened V by 4 bases and J by 4 bases, and 13 bases separated the two germline ends. The CDR3 spans 14 residues. The CDR3 region is CASSSPTPGYGYTF. DNA of the CDR3: TGTGCCAGCAGTTCCCCTACCCCGGGCTATGGCTACACCTTC.

This chain uses TRBV6-5 with TRBJ1-4; D call uncertain. The CDR3 length is 14 residues. In germline, CDR1 is MNHEY, CDR2 SVGAGI. V was clipped by 4 bases and J by 2 bases, with 8 bases between them. The CDR3 nucleotides are TGTGCCAGCAGTTCGACGGGGACTAATGAAAAACTGTTTTTT. Protein sequence: CASSSTGTNEKLFF.

The chain combines TRBV29-1 with TRBJ1-1; D is perhaps TRBD1 (5 bases). V was trimmed by 4 bases and J by 6 bases, leaving 9 bases between them. The CDR3 totals 11 residues. Germline assignment: CDR1 SQVTM and CDR2 ANQGSEA. DNA of the CDR3: TGCAGCGTTGGATCGACAGCTGAAGCTTTCTTT. Residues: CSVGSTAEAFF.